Detailed here is one TCR beta chain. Its antigen is unknown. The sample belongs to a study of Ad26.COV2.S vaccination and SARS-CoV-2 variants. The treatment is: approximately 18 received Ad26.COV2.S at low or high dose, single or two shots; roughly five received placebo; per-sample allocation not given. After the first vaccine or placebo injection, samples were drawn on day 63. An Ad26 vector expressing Wuhan-strain SARS-CoV-2 spike served as the vaccine. Broader study findings: Placebo recipients trailed vaccine recipients in spike-specific TCR breadth. There was a possibility that the TCR breadth and depth analyses underestimated total T cell responses.

Germline trimming cut 0 bases from V and 3 bases from J; bases unmatched to any gene: 8. Germline CDR1 is SGHVS and CDR2 is FQNEAQ. The CDR3 covers 16 residues. Sequencing used immunoSEQ multiplex PCR; TCRdb keeps in-frame clones, though not all of them. The sample contains about 460,000 clones, about 88% of which appear only once. This chain links TRBV7-8 with TRBJ2-7; 7 nucleotides line up with TRBD2. The sequence came from a person between 18 and 65 years old who received the Ad26.COV2.S COVID-19 vaccine or a placebo. Sample: peripheral blood, taken in a trial of Ad26.COV2.S vaccine versus placebo. The DNA of the CDR3 is TGTGCCAGCAGCTTAGCGTATGGCCTAGCGGTCTACGAGCAGTACTTC. It translates to CASSLAYGLAVYEQYF.